This TCR beta chain was identified during a study of T-cell reconstitution after alpha-beta-depleted transplantation in children. Regarding the study as a whole: In some patients, recipient T cells and intrathymic progenitors surviving conditioning explained high day-60 diversity. Expanded graft clones numbering several hundred reportedly gave rise to alpha-beta T cells about two months after transplant. Fresh T-cell production supplied most of the T-cell counts and diversity seen one year after transplant.

Preparation of the TCRbeta library was carried out with unique molecular identifiers. TCRdb re-called the PCR reads through MiXCR, storing one row per CDR3 protein. The data contain under 450,000 distinct CDR3 sequences, 15% to 20% of them singletons. CDR1 is MNHEY and CDR2 is SMNVEV in the germline V gene (reference sequence). The germline V and J ends were trimmed by 6 bases and 8 bases, with 8 bases remaining between them. The CDR3 covers 12 residues. Worth noting for this clonotype: Its specificity is not known.

The starting material was PBMCs, mostly from graft donor cells, obtained 360 days after TCRalphabeta/CD19-depleted stem cell transplant. The chain employs TRBV27 and TRBJ1-6; D is undetermined. The receptor was isolated from a boy in the first two years of life who had a stem cell transplant for Wiskott-Aldrich syndrome, so the T cells may come from the graft donor. CDR3 sequence: CASSFRHSPLHF. The CDR3 nucleotides are TGTGCCAGCAGCTTCAGACATTCACCCCTCCACTTT.